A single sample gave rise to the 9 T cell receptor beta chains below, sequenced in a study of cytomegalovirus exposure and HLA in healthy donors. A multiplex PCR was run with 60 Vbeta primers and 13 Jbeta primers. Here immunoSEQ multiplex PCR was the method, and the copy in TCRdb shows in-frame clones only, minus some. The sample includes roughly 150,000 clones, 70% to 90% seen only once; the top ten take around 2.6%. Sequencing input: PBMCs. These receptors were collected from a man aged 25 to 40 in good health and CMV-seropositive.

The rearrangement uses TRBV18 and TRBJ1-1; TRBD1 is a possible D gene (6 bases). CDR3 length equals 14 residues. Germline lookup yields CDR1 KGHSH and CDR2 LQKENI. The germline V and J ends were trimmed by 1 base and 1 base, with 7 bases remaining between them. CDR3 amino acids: CASSPQGENTEAFF. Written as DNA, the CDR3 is TGTGCCAGCTCACCACAGGGGGAGAACACTGAAGCTTTCTTT.

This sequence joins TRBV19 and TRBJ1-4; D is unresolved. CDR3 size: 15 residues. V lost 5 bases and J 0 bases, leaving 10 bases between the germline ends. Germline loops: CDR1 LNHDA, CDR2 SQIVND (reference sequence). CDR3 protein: CASSPSPATNEKLFF. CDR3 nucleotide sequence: TGTGCCAGTAGTCCGTCCCCCGCAACTAATGAAAAACTGTTTTTT.

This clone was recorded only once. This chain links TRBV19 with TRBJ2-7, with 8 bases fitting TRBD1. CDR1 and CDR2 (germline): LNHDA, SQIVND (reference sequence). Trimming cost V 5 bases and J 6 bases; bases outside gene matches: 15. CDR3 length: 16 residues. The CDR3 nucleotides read TGTGCCAGTAGTGTTACCGGGACAGGTCTGGTTAGCGAGCAGTACTTC. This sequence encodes CASSVTGTGLVSEQYF.

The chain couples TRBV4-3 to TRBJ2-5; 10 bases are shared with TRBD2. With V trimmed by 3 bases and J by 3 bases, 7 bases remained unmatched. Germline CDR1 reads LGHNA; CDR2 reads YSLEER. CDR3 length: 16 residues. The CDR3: CASSQTLAGEEETQYF. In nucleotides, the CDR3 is TGCGCCAGCAGCCAGACTCTAGCGGGAGAGGAAGAGACCCAGTACTTC.

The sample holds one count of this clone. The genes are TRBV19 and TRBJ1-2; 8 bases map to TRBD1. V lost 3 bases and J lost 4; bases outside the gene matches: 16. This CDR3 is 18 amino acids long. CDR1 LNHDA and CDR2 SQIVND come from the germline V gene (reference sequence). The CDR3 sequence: CASSMGRIRGRRPYGYTF. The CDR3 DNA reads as TGTGCCAGTAGTATGGGTAGGATCAGGGGGCGTCGGCCCTATGGCTACACCTTC.

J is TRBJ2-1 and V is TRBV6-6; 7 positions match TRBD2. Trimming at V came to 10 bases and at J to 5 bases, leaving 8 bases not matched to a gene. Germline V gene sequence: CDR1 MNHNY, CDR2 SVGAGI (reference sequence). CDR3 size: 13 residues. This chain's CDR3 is CATQRDYHNEQFF. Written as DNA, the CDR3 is TGTGCCACCCAAAGGGACTACCACAATGAGCAGTTCTTC.

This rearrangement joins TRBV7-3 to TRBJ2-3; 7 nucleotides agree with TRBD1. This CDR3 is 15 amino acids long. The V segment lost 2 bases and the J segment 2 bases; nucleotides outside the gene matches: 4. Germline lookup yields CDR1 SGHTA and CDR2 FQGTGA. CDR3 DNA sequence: TGTGCCAGCAGCTTACAGGGGGTTTCCACAGATACGCAGTATTTT. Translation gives CASSLQGVSTDTQYF.

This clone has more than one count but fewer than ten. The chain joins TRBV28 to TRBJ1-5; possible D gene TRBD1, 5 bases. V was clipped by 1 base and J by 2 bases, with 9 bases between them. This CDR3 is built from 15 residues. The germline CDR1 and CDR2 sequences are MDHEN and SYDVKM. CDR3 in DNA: TGTGCCAGCAGTTTATTCAAAGGGGGCAATCAGCCCCAGCATTTT. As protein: CASSLFKGGNQPQHF.

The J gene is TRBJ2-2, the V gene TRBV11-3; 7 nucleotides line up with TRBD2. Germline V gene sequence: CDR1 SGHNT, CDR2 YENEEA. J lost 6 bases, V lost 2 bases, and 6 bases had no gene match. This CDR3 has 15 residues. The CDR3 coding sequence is TGTGCCAGCAGCTTATTCCTAGCGGTCGCCGGGGAGCTGTTTTTT. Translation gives CASSLFLAVAGELFF.